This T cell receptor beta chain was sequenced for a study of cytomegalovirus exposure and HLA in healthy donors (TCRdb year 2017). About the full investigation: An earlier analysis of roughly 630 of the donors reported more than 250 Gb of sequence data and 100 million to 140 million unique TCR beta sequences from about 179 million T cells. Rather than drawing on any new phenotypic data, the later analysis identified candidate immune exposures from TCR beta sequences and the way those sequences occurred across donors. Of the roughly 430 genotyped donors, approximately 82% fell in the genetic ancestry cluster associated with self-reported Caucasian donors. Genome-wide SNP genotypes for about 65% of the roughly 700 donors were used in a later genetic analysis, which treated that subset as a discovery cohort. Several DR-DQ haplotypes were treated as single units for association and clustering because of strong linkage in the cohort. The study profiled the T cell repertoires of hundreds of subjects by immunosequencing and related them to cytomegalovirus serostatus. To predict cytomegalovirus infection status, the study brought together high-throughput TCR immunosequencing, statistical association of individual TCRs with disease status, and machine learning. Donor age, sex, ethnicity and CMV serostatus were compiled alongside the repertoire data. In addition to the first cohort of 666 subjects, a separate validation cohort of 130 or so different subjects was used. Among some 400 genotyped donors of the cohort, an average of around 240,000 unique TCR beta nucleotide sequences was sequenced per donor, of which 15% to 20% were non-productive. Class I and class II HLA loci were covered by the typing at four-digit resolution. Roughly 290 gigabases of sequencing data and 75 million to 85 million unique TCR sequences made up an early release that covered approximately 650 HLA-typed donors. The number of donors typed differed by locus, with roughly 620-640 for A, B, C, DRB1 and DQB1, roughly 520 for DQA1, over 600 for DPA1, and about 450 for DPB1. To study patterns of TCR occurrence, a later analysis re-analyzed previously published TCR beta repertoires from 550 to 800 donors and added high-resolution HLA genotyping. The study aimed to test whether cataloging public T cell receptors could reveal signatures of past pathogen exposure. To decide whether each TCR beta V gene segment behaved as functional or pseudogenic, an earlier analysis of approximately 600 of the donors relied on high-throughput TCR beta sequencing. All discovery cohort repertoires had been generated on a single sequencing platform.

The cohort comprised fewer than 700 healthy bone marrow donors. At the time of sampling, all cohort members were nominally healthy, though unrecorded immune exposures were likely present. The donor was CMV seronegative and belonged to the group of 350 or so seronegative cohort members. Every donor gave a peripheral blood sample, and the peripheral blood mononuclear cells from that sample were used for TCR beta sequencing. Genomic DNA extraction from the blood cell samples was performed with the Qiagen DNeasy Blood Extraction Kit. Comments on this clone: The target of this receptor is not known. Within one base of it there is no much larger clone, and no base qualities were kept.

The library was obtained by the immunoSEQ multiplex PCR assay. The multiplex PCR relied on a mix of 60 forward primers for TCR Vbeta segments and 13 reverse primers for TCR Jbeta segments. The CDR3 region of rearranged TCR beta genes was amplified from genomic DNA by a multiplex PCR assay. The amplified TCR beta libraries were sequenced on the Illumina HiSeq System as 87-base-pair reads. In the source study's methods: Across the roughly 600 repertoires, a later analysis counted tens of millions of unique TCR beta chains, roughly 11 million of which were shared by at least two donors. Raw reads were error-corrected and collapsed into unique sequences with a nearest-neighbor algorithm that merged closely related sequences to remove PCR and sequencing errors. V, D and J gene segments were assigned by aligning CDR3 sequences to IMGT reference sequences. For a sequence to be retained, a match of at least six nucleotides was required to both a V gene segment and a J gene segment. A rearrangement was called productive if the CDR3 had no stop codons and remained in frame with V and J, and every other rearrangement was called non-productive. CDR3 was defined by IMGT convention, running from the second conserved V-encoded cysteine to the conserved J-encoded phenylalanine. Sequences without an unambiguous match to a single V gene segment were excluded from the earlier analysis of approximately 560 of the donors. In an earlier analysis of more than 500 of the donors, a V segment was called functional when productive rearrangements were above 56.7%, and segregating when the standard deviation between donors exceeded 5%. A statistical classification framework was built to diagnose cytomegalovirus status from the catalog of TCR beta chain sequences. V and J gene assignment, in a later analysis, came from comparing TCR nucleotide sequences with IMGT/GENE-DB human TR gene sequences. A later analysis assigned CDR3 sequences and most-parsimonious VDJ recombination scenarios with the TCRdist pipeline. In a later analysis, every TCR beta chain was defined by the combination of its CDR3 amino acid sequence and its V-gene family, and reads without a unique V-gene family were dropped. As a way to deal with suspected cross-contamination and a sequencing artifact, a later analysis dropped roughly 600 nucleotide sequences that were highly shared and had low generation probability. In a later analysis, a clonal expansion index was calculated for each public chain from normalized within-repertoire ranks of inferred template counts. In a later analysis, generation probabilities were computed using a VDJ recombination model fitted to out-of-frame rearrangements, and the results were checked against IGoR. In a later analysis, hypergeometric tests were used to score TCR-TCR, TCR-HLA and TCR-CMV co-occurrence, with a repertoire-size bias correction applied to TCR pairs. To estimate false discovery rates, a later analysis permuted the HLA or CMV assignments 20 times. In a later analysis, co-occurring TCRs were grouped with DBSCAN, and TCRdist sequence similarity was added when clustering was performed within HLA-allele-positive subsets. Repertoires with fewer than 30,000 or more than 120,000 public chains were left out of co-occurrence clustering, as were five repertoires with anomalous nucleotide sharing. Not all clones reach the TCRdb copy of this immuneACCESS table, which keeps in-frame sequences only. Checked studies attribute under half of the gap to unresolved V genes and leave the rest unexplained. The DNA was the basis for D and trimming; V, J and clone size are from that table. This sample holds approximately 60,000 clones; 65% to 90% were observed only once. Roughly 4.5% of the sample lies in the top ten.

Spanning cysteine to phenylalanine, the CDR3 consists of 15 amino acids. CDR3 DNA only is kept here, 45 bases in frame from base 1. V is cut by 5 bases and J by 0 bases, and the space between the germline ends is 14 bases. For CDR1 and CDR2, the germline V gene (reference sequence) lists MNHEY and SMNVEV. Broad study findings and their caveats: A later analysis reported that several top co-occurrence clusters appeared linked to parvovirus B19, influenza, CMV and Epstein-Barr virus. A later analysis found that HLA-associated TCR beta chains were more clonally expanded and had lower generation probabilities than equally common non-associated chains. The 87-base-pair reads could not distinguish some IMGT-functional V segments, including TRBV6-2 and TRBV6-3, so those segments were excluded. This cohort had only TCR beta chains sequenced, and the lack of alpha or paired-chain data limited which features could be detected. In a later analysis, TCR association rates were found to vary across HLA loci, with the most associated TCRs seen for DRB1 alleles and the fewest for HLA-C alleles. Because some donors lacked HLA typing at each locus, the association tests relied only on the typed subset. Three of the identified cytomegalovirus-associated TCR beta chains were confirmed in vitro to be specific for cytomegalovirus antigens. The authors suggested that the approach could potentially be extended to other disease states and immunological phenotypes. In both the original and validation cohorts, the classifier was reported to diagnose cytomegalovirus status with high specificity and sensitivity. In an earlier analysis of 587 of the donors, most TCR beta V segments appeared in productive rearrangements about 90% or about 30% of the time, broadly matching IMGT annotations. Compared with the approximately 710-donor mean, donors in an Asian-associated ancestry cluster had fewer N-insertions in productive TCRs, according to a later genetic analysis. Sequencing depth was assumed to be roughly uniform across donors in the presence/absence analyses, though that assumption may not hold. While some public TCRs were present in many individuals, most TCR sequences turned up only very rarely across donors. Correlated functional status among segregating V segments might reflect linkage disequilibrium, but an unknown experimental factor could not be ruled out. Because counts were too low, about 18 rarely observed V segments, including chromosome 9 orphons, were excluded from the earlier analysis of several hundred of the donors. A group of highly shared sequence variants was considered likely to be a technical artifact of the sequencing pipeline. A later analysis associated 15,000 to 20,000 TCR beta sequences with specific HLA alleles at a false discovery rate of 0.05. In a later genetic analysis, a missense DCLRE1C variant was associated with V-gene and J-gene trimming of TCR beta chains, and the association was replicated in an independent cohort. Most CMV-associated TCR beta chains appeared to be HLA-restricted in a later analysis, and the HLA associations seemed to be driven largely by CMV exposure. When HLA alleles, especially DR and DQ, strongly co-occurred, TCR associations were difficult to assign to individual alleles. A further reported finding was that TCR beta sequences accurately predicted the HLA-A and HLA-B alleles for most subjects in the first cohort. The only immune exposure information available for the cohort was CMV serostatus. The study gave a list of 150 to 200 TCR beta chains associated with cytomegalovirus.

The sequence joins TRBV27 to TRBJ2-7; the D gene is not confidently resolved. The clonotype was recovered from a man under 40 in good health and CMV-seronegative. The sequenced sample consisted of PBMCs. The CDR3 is CASSTSLRSSYEQYF. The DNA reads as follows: TGTGCCAGCAGTACCTCCCTACGGAGCTCCTACGAGCAGTACTTC.